One and the same sample provided the 31 T cell receptor beta chains below, sequenced in a study of blood T cells in healthy people across ages. For the second PCR, which ran for roughly 6 to 12 cycles, a sample-barcoded 5' primer and a J-beta primer mix were used. Using its own MiXCR run on the 5' RACE reads, TCRdb lists one record per CDR3 protein. The profile shows 1.5 million to 2 million distinct CDR3 sequences, 28% of them singletons. Sequencing was carried out using blood. The receptors were gathered from a woman aged 25 to 39 in good health.

This clonotype showed up many times. The chain employs TRBV5-1 and TRBJ1-2; D uncertain. Deletions cut 1 base from V and 6 bases from J, with 13 bases between. This CDR3 comprises 14 residues. Germline CDR1 reads SGHRS; CDR2 reads YFSETQ. CDR3 amino acids: CASSLTRGYHGYTF. The CDR3 nucleotides are TGCGCCAGCAGCTTGACGCGGGGTTATCATGGCTACACCTTC. The entire variable domain, with the rest obtained from reference TRBV5-1 and TRBJ1-2, is as follows: KAGVTQTPRYLIKTRGQQVTLSCSPISGHRSVSWYQQTPGQGLQFLFEYFSETQRNKGNFPGRFSGRQFSNSRSEMNVSTLELGDSALYLCASSLTRGYHGYTFGSGTRLTVV.

This clonotype occurred many times. The V call is TRBV20-1, the J call TRBJ2-6; tentatively, D is TRBD1 (5 bases). CDR3 length: 18 amino acids. V shed 0 bases and J shed 0 bases, with 15 bases lying between them. Germline loops: CDR1 DFQATT, CDR2 SNEGSKA (reference sequence). The CDR3 here is CSARDQADSFSGANVLTF. The CDR3 DNA is TGCAGTGCTAGAGACCAGGCCGACAGCTTCTCTGGGGCCAACGTCCTGACTTTC.

The chain recombines TRBV7-9 with TRBJ2-7, with D perhaps TRBD2 (6 bases). The CDR3 totals 16 residues. The germline V gene has CDR1 SEHNR and CDR2 FQNEAQ (reference sequence). The V gene lost 5 bases and the J gene lost 2 bases, with 19 bases spanning the gap. This chain's CDR3 is CASSPSIRDSTYEQYF. As DNA, the CDR3 is TGTGCCAGCAGCCCAAGCATCCGGGACTCAACCTACGAGCAGTACTTC. The full variable domain, completed using reference TRBV7-9 and TRBJ2-7, is DTGVSQNPRHKITKRGQNVTFRCDPISEHNRLYWYRQTLGQGPEFLTYFQNEAQLEKSRLLSDRFSAERPKGSFSTLEIQRTEQGDSAMYLCASSPSIRDSTYEQYFGPGTRLTVT.

This clonotype was detected only a few times. J is TRBJ2-3 and V is TRBV6-5, with D perhaps matching TRBD2 (7 bases). The V end lost 2 bases, the J end lost 4 bases, and 13 bases lay between the germline ends. The CDR3 is 15 residues long. Germline assignment: CDR1 MNHEY and CDR2 SVGAGI. The CDR3 DNA reads as TGTGCCAGCAGTTACCATAGGGGGGGAGCAGATACGCAGTATTTT. As protein: CASSYHRGGADTQYF.

V gene TRBV24-1 combines with J gene TRBJ1-5; the D is unclear. V lost 0 bases and J 3 bases, leaving 2 bases between the germline ends. CDR1 is KGHDR and CDR2 is SFDVKD in the germline V gene. This CDR3 has 13 residues. CDR3 loop: CATSDLNNQPQHF. Here the CDR3 DNA reads TGTGCCACCAGTGATTTGAACAATCAGCCCCAGCATTTT.

This clonotype was seen more than once but under ten times. The CDR3 is CASNKRGVSGELFF. In DNA, the CDR3 is TGTGCCAGCAACAAGCGGGGGGTATCCGGGGAGCTGTTTTTT. The chain couples TRBV6-6 to TRBJ2-2; TRBD2 agrees at 9 bases. Germline-derived CDR1 and CDR2 are MNHNY and SVGAGI (reference sequence). With 7 bases clipped from V and 6 bases from J, the junction kept 6 bases outside the gene matches. CDR3 length equals 14 residues.

About this clonotype: A much larger clone sits a single nucleotide away, making a read error possible. The DNA of the CDR3 is TGCAGTGCTGCACTTGTCTCGGAAGAGACCCGGTACTTC. Translation gives CSAALVSEETRYF. The rearrangement links TRBV20-1 to TRBJ2-7; D not resolved. The V end lost 5 bases, the J end lost 12 bases, and 23 bases lay between the germline ends. Germline-derived CDR1 and CDR2 are DFQATT and SNEGSKA (reference sequence). This CDR3 has 13 residues.

In the case of this clonotype: This may stem from a read error, because a much larger clone lies one nucleotide away. The CDR3 DNA sequence: TGCGCCAGCAGCCGAGAAAGGAGGGGGACTAACGAGCAGTTCTTC. Its protein is CASSRERRGTNEQFF. The rearrangement uses TRBV4-1 and TRBJ2-1; D perhaps matches TRBD2 (7 bases). Germline CDR1 is MGHRA and CDR2 is YSYEKL. The CDR3 is 15 residues long. V was cut by 4 bases and J by 10 bases, with 20 bases left in between.

This clonotype was picked up a small number of times. This chain uses TRBV7-2 with TRBJ2-3; D possibly corresponds to TRBD1 (7 bases). The V gene lost 6 bases and the J gene lost 2 bases, with 21 bases spanning the gap. CDR1 is SGHTA, CDR2 FQGNSA, per germline. The CDR3 is made up of 17 amino acids. The CDR3 DNA sequence: TGTGCCAGCAGGAAGGGGGCAGGGGGGAGCCCCACAGATACGCAGTATTTT. Protein product: CASRKGAGGSPTDTQYF.

The genes are TRBV5-5 and TRBJ1-6; 11 bases fit TRBD1. The trim removed 2 bases at V and 7 bases at J, leaving 11 bases unmatched. Germline CDR1 and CDR2: SGHKS and YYEKEE (reference sequence). CDR3 length equals 18 residues. The DNA of the CDR3 is TGTGCCAGCAGCTTTGGACAGGGGGCTGAAGATAGGAATTCACCCCTCCACTTT. This sequence encodes CASSFGQGAEDRNSPLHF.

This clonotype was picked up a small number of times. This rearrangement joins TRBV20-1 to TRBJ2-7; D gene ambiguous. Between the trimmed V and J ends, which lost 1 base and 4 bases, there was a span of 5 bases. CDR3 length: 11 residues. Germline lookup yields CDR1 DFQATT and CDR2 SNEGSKA (reference sequence). The CDR3 protein is CSARGWYEQYF. Here the CDR3 DNA reads TGCAGTGCTAGAGGTTGGTACGAGCAGTACTTC.

This clonotype was detected a few times. Germline and junction disagree at one end, which may indicate a read error. This chain uses TRBV6-5 with TRBJ1-2, with a tentative D call TRBD1 (6 bases). The V gene's germline CDR1 is MNHEY and CDR2 SVGAGI. The CDR3 sequence is 14 residues long. The CDR3 region has the DNA TGTGCCAGCGGTTACAGGGACCAGGGCTATGGCTACACCTTC. It encodes CASGYRDQGYGYTF.

This clonotype occurred a few times. The chain carries TRBV15 and TRBJ2-1; 12 bases map to TRBD2. V gave up 2 bases and J gave up 5 bases; unmatched junction bases: 4. Germline lookup yields CDR1 LNHNV and CDR2 YYDKDF (reference sequence). This CDR3 region has 16 residues. The CDR3 loop reads CATSRITSGRNNEQFF. As DNA, the CDR3 is TGTGCCACCAGCAGAATTACTAGCGGGAGGAACAATGAGCAGTTCTTC.

The genes are TRBV6-5 and TRBJ2-7; D tentatively fits TRBD1 or TRBD2 (8 bases each). CDR1 and CDR2 from the germline V gene are MNHEY and SVGAGI. Trimming removed 4 bases from V and 5 bases from J, with 30 bases in between. The CDR3 covers 19 residues. The DNA for the CDR3 is TGTGCCAGCAGTTGGACAGGGTCCAAGGTTGGGACTAGAATAGACGAGCAGTACTTC. Residues: CASSWTGSKVGTRIDEQYF.

This clonotype has more than one count but fewer than ten. V and J are TRBV5-1 and TRBJ2-7, with D possibly being TRBD1 or TRBD2 (5 bases each). The CDR3 has 16 residues. V was pared by 1 base and J by 6 bases, with 20 bases between. Germline CDR1 is SGHRS and CDR2 is YFSETQ. The CDR3 region has the DNA TGCGCCAGCAGCTTGAGGTCTGTACAGGAGGCTGGCGAGCAGTACTTC. As protein: CASSLRSVQEAGEQYF.

This chain joins TRBV5-1 and TRBJ2-7; the D is unclear. The assigned J gene may be wrong: the sequence end matches TRBJ2-5 better. The CDR3 loop spans 11 amino acids. Germline V lookup: CDR1 SGHRS, CDR2 YFSETQ. CDR3 protein: CASRIAETQYF. CDR3 DNA sequence: TGCGCCAGCAGAATCGCCGAGACCCAGTACTTC.

This clonotype was recorded a few times. The chain uses TRBV20-1 and TRBJ1-2; TRBD1 is a possible D gene (5 bases). Trimming took 0 bases from V and 7 from J, leaving 12 bases between them. The CDR3 is 13 amino acids. Per germline, CDR1 DFQATT and CDR2 SNEGSKA (reference sequence). The CDR3 DNA follows: TGCAGTGCTAGAGAGGTGGGGGGGGGTGGCTACACCTTC. Its protein product is CSAREVGGGGYTF.

The chain uses TRBV25-1 and TRBJ1-5; no reliable D call. CDR1 and CDR2 (germline): MGHDK, SYGVNS. The CDR3 consists of 14 residues. The V end lost 3 bases, the J end lost 3 bases, and 9 bases lay between the germline ends. This chain's CDR3 is CASSDSVNNQPQHF. The CDR3 nucleotides are TGTGCCAGCAGTGACAGCGTTAACAATCAGCCCCAGCATTTT.

This clonotype showed up just a few times. The chain links TRBV7-9 to TRBJ1-5; 8 nucleotides align to TRBD1. The CDR3 extends over 18 amino acids. Germline V gene lookup returns CDR1 SEHNR and CDR2 FQNEAQ (reference sequence). V gave up 1 base and J gave up 0 bases; unmatched junction bases: 8. The CDR3 loop is CASSLGTGRGYSNQPQHF. DNA of the CDR3: TGTGCCAGCAGCTTAGGGACAGGGAGGGGGTATAGCAATCAGCCCCAGCATTTT.

As concerns this clonotype: A much more abundant neighbour one base away suggests this may be a read error. The chain recombines TRBV7-2 with TRBJ2-5; D unclear. Per germline, CDR1 SGHTA and CDR2 FQGNSA. Between the trimmed V and J ends, which lost 3 bases and 0 bases, there was a span of 11 bases. The CDR3 totals 15 residues. CDR3 sequence (DNA): TGTGCCAGCAGCTTCCGCTGTCTTAACCAAGAGACCCAGTACTTC. Amino acid sequence: CASSFRCLNQETQYF.

This clonotype was counted between two and nine times. The chain is built from TRBV27 and TRBJ2-7; the match to TRBD1 covers 7 bases. Trimming took 5 bases from V and 5 from J; bases not matched to a gene: 9. Germline V gives CDR1 MNHEY, CDR2 SMNVEV (reference sequence). This CDR3 region has 14 residues. The CDR3 region is CASSPTGSKNEQYF. The CDR3 bases are TGTGCCAGCAGTCCGACAGGGTCTAAGAACGAGCAGTACTTC.

The V and J genes are TRBV6-2 or TRBV6-3 and TRBJ2-1; 8 bases are shared with TRBD2. V trimming: 2 bases; J trimming: 0 bases; junction bases outside the gene matches: 12. In germline, CDR1 is MNHEY, CDR2 SVGEGT. The CDR3 is made up of 19 amino acids. In DNA form, the CDR3 reads TGTGCCAGCAGTTACGGGGCGGGAGGCGTGATCTCCTCCTACAATGAGCAGTTCTTC. Translated, it gives CASSYGAGGVISSYNEQFF.

This clonotype was observed a few times. The junction departs from the called germline gene at one end, perhaps through a read error. The J gene is TRBJ1-2, the V gene TRBV12-3 or TRBV12-4; D gene unclear. The CDR3 spans 12 residues. The CDR3 reads CASSLSSYGHTF. In DNA form, the CDR3 reads TGTGCCAGCAGTTTATCCTCCTATGGCCACACCTTC.

This clonotype was observed many times. This chain uses TRBV10-3 with TRBJ2-1, with 10 bases lining up with TRBD2. The V gene end was trimmed by 6 bases and the J gene end by 2 bases; junction bases not matched to a gene: 4. CDR3 length: 15 residues. Germline V gene sequence: CDR1 ENHRY, CDR2 SYGVKD. This CDR3 reads CAISLAGAAYNEQFF. The CDR3 DNA reads as TGTGCCATCAGCCTAGCGGGGGCCGCCTACAATGAGCAGTTCTTC.

This clonotype was seen a few times. The V and J genes are TRBV29-1 and TRBJ1-1, with 8 bases lining up with TRBD1. The CDR3 consists of 13 residues. Trimming took 5 bases from V and 8 from J; bases not matched to a gene: 10. Germline assignment: CDR1 SQVTM and CDR2 ANQGSEA. The CDR3 nucleotides are TGCAGCGTTAAGACCCAAGGGACAGGAGAAGCTTTCTTT. It yields the protein CSVKTQGTGEAFF.

The CDR3 DNA reads TGTGCCAGCAGCTTCCGGGACTGGACCTACGAGCAGTACTTC. As protein: CASSFRDWTYEQYF. This rearrangement joins TRBV11-1 to TRBJ2-7; a possible D gene is TRBD2 (6 bases). The CDR3 length is 14 residues. Germline V gives CDR1 SGHAT, CDR2 FQDESV (reference sequence). Trimming shortened V by 3 bases and J by 2 bases, and 11 bases separated the two germline ends. The full variable domain, with the rest looked up from reference TRBV11-1 and TRBJ2-7, is EAEVAQSPRYKITEKSQAVAFWCDPISGHATLYWYRQILGQGPELLVQFQDESVVDDSQLPKDRFSAERLKGVDSTLKIQPAELGDSAMYLCASSFRDWTYEQYFGPGTRLTVT.

Only a few counts were recorded for this clonotype. This chain connects TRBV20-1 to TRBJ1-5; no firm D call. Germline V gives CDR1 DFQATT, CDR2 SNEGSKA (reference sequence). The CDR3 loop spans 13 amino acids. V lost 3 bases, J lost 5 bases, and 11 bases lay in between. The CDR3 region is CSASVGKDQPQHF. The CDR3 DNA is TGCAGTGCTAGTGTGGGAAAGGATCAGCCCCAGCATTTT.

This clonotype was seen a handful of times. V and J are TRBV18 and TRBJ2-3; D is unresolved. The V end lost 2 bases, the J end lost 4 bases, and 10 bases lay between the germline ends. Germline lookup yields CDR1 KGHSH and CDR2 LQKENI. CDR3 length: 14 amino acids. CDR3 in amino acids: CASSPAPIPDTQYF. CDR3 nucleotide sequence: TGTGCCAGCTCACCAGCTCCCATTCCAGATACGCAGTATTTT.

The chain carries TRBV5-5 and TRBJ1-4; D gene uncertain. Germline V gene sequence: CDR1 SGHKS, CDR2 YYEKEE (reference sequence). With 4 bases removed from V and 5 bases from J, the gap between germline ends came to 18 bases. The CDR3 has 16 residues. The CDR3 is CASSVNELPGNEKLFF. The CDR3 bases are TGTGCCAGCAGCGTTAACGAGTTACCGGGGAATGAAAAACTGTTTTTT. Using reference TRBV5-5 and TRBJ1-4 for the parts outside the CDR3, the full variable domain is DAGVTQSPTHLIKTRGQQVTLRCSPISGHKSVSWYQQVLGQGPQFIFQYYEKEERGRGNFPDRFSARQFPNYSSELNVNALLLGDSALYLCASSVNELPGNEKLFFGSGTQLSVL.

Worth noting for this clonotype: This may be a read error, as it is one base from a much larger clone. The chain links TRBV10-2 to TRBJ2-7, with 8 bases fitting TRBD2. The CDR3 spans 16 residues. The germline V gene has CDR1 WSHSY and CDR2 SAAADI. Unmatched junction bases numbered 13, after V lost 4 bases and J lost 5 bases. The CDR3 protein is CASSVDRLAREDEQYF. As DNA, the CDR3 is TGCGCCAGCAGTGTCGATCGACTAGCGAGAGAGGACGAGCAGTACTTC.

CDR3 bases: TGCAGTGCTAGAGCAGGGGAGGGAGAGGAGACCCAGTACTTC. As protein: CSARAGEGEETQYF. This rearrangement joins TRBV20-1 to TRBJ2-5, with a possible D match to TRBD2 (7 bases). The CDR3 is 14 amino acids. Deletions cut 1 base from V and 5 bases from J, with 14 bases between. CDR1 DFQATT and CDR2 SNEGSKA come from the germline V gene (reference sequence).